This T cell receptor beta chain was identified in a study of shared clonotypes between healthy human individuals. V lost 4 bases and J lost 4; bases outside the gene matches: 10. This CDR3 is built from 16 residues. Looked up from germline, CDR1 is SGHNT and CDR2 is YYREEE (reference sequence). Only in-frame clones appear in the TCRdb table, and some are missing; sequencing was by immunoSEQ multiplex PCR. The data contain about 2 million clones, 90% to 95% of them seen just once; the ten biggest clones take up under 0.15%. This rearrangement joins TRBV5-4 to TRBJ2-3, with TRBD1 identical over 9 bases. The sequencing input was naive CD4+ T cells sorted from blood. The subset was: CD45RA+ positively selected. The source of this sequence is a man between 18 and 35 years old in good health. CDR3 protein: CASSIGQGKIPDTQYF. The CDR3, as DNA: TGTGCCAGCAGCATCGGACAGGGGAAGATCCCAGATACGCAGTATTTT.